What follows describes a single TCR beta chain. Stated time point: pretreatment peripheral blood. Pretreatment sampling and on-treatment sampling together yielded between 1 and 8 samples for each patient. The data originate from a study of PD-L1 blockade in urothelial cancer. Study-level background: In the patient group, about 85% of the roughly 30 were males with bladder-origin urothelial cancer. Analysis of blood occurred 3 weeks (second dose) and 6 weeks after treatment start.

Data came from immunoSEQ multiplex PCR; TCRdb stores just in-frame clones and leaves some out. This table has about 80,000 clones, over 80% appearing once. The TCR originated in a man aged 35 to 55 with urothelial cancer. The material was PBMCs, obtained around atezolizumab (anti-PD-L1) treatment.

This chain's CDR3 is CASSQFAGMETSDYNEQFF. The CDR3 DNA sequence: TGCGCCAGCAGCCAATTCGCAGGGATGGAGACTAGCGACTACAATGAGCAGTTCTTC. The gene calls are TRBV4-1 and TRBJ2-1, with 8 bases matching TRBD2. J was trimmed by 3 bases and V by 2 bases; bases with no gene match: 15. This CDR3 region has 19 residues. CDR1 MGHRA and CDR2 YSYEKL come from the germline V gene.